The 7 T cell receptor beta chains reported below all come from one sample, sequenced in a study of regulatory T cells in long-lasting Graves disease. As to time point: persistent/refractory GD, antithyroid drugs over 5 years with positive TRAb. Making the TCR library involved RNA that had been extracted from PBMCs. CDR3 regions were amplified by Arm-PCR using iRepertoire HTBI primers to build TCR beta libraries. TCRdb analysed the multiplex PCR reads with MiXCR anew, one entry per CDR3 protein. The sample carries 300,000 to 350,000 distinct CDR3 sequences, about 20% recorded once. The sample was peripheral blood mononuclear cells (PBMCs), taken when the disease was refractory, from a patient treated with antithyroid drugs. Source of these receptors: a female donor with Graves disease.

This clonotype was picked up many times. V is TRBV12-3 or TRBV12-4 and J is TRBJ1-1, with no clear D. This CDR3 comprises 13 residues. The V gene lost 6 bases and the J gene lost 1 base, with 9 bases spanning the gap. The chain's CDR3 is CASSPPPNTEAFF. The DNA of the CDR3 is TGTGCCAGCAGCCCCCCACCGAACACTGAAGCTTTCTTT.

This chain joins TRBV7-2 and TRBJ2-3; D is unclear. The V gene's germline CDR1 is SGHTA and CDR2 FQGNSA. V was cut by 6 bases and J by 2 bases, with 9 bases left in between. The CDR3 length is 13 residues. The CDR3 nucleotides are TGTGCCAGCAGTTCCTCGGTCACAGATACGCAGTATTTT. Translated, it gives CASSSSVTDTQYF.

In its sample, this clonotype was seen a few times. The chain uses TRBV12-3 or TRBV12-4 and TRBJ2-2; no clear D gene. V dropped 3 bases and J dropped 6 bases, with 14 bases sitting between them. This CDR3 region has 15 residues. The CDR3 loop is CASSFGLGSAGELFF. As DNA, the CDR3 is TGTGCCAGCAGTTTTGGCTTGGGCTCCGCCGGGGAGCTGTTTTTT.

The chain employs TRBV18 and TRBJ2-6, with D tentatively TRBD2 (5 bases). The germline CDR1 and CDR2 sequences are KGHSH and LQKENI. Trimming took 3 bases from V and 2 from J, leaving 8 bases between them. CDR3 length equals 15 residues. The CDR3 reads CASSPGVTGANVLTF. CDR3 DNA sequence: TGTGCCAGCTCACCCGGGGTCACTGGGGCCAACGTCCTGACTTTC.

The gene calls are TRBV10-2 and TRBJ1-1; D remains unclear. Trimming stripped 6 bases from V and 0 bases from J, with 8 bases between. Per germline, CDR1 WSHSY and CDR2 SAAADI. The CDR3 totals 13 residues. CDR3 nucleotides: TGCGCCAGCAGAAGCGACCTGAACACTGAAGCTTTCTTT. Protein: CASRSDLNTEAFF.

A few counts support this clonotype. The J gene is TRBJ1-1, the V gene TRBV5-1; 8 bases match TRBD1. J was trimmed by 1 base and V by 3 bases; bases with no gene match: 5. Germline V gene sequence: CDR1 SGHRS, CDR2 YFSETQ. This CDR3 is 15 amino acids long. CDR3 in amino acids: CASSSLGQANTEAFF. The CDR3 DNA is TGCGCCAGCAGCTCCCTGGGACAGGCGAACACTGAAGCTTTCTTT.

This clonotype was recorded at least ten times. The chain couples TRBV11-2 to TRBJ2-5; 12 nucleotides align to TRBD1. The junction had 8 bases not matched to a gene; V was cut back by 4 bases and J by 5 bases. The V gene's germline CDR1 is SGHAT and CDR2 FQNNGV. The CDR3 loop spans 16 amino acids. The DNA of the CDR3 is TGTGCCAGCAGCTCCGTTGGGACAGGGGGCTGGGAGACCCAGTACTTC. It encodes CASSSVGTGGWETQYF.